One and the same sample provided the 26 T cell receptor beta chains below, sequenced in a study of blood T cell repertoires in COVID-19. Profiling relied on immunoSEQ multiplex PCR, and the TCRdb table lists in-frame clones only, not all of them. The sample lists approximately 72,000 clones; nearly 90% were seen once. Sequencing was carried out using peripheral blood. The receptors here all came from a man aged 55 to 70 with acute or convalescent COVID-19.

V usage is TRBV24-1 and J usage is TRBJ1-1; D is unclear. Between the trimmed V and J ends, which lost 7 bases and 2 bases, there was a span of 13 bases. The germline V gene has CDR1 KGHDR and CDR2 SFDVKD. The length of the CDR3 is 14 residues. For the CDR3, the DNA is TGTGCCACCAGAGGAGGCATACTAAACACTGAAGCTTTCTTT. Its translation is CATRGGILNTEAFF.

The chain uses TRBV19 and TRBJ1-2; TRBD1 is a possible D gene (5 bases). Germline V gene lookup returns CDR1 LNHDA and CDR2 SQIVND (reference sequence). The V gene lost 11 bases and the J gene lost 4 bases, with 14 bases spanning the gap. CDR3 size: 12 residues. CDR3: CASGQGGYGYTF. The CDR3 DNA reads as TGTGCCTCCGGGCAGGGAGGCTATGGCTACACCTTC.

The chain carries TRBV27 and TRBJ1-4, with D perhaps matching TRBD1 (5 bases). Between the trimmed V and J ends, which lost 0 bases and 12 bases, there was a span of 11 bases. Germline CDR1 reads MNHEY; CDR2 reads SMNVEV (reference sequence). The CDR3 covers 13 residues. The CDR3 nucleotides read TGTGCCAGCAGTTTATCGTCGCGGGGGGAACTGTTTTTT. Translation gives CASSLSSRGELFF.

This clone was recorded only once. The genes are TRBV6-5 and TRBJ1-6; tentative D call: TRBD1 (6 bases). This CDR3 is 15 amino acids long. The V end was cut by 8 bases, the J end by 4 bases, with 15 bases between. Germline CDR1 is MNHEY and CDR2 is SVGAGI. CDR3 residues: CASLLDSTYNSPLHF. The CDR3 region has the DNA TGTGCCAGCCTCCTGGACAGCACATATAATTCACCCCTCCACTTT.

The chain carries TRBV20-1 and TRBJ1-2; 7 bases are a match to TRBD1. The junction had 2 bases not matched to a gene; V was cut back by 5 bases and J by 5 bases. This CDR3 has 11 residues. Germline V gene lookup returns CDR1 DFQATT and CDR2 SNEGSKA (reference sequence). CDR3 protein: CSAPRGYGYTF. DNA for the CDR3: TGCAGTGCTCCCAGGGGGTATGGCTACACCTTC.

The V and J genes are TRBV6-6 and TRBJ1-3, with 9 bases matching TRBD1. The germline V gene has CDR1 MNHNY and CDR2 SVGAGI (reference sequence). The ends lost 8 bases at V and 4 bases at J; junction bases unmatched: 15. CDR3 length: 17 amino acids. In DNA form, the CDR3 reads TGTGCCAGCCGTCTCAATGAGGGACAGGGAAAAGGAAACACCATATATTTT. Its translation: CASRLNEGQGKGNTIYF.

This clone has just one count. For the CDR3, the DNA is TGTGCCAGCAGTTACGGGGGCCCCCTCACAGATACGCAGTATTTT. Residues: CASSYGGPLTDTQYF. The J gene is TRBJ2-3, the V gene TRBV6-5, with D possibly matching TRBD1 (6 bases). Trimming left V 2 bases short and J 2 bases short, with 11 bases between. The CDR3 runs 15 residues. The germline gives CDR1 MNHEY, CDR2 SVGAGI.

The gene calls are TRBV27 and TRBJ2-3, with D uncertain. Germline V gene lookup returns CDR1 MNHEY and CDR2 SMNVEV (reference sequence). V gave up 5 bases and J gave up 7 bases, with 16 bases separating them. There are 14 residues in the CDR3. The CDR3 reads CASSRGYETNTQYF. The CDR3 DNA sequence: TGTGCCAGCAGTCGCGGATACGAGACGAATACGCAGTATTTT.

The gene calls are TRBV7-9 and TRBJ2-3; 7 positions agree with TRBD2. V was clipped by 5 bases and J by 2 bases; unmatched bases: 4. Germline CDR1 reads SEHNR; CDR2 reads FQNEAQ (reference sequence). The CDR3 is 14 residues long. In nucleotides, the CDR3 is TGTGCCAGCAGCAGACGGGACTACACAGATACGCAGTATTTT. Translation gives CASSRRDYTDTQYF.

CDR3 nucleotides: TGTGCCAGCACGGTGCGGTACCAAGAGACCCAGTACTTC. Amino acids: CASTVRYQETQYF. This chain connects TRBV6-5 to TRBJ2-5; no firm D call. The germline V gene encodes CDR1 MNHEY and CDR2 SVGAGI. V was trimmed by 7 bases and J by 0 bases, leaving 9 bases between them. There are 13 residues in the CDR3.

The CDR3 loop reads CASSPSRAGETQYF. The CDR3 DNA is TGTGCCAGCAGCCCGTCGAGGGCGGGGGAGACCCAGTACTTC. J is TRBJ2-5 and V is TRBV7-9; weak D call: TRBD2 (6 bases). V lost 5 bases, J lost 5 bases, and 15 bases lay in between. CDR1 and CDR2 from the germline V gene are SEHNR and FQNEAQ (reference sequence). This CDR3 has 14 residues.

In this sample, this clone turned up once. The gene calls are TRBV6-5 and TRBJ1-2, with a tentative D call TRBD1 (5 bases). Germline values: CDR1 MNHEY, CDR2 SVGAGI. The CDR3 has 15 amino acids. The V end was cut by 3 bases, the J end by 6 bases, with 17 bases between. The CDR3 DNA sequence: TGTGCCAGCAGTTATCGTGGCAGGGAGGGAAATGGCTACACCTTC. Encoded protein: CASSYRGREGNGYTF.

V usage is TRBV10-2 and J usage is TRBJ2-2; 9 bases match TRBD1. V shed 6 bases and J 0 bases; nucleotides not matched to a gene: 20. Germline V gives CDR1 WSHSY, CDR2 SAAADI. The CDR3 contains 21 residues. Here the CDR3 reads CASRQALGVDDRGTNTGELFF. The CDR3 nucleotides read TGCGCCAGCAGACAGGCCCTGGGGGTGGACGACAGGGGGACGAACACCGGGGAGCTGTTTTTT.

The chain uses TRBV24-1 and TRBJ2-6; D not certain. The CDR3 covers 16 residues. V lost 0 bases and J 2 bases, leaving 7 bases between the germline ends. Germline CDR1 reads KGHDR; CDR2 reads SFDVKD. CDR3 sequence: CATSDLDQAGANVLTF. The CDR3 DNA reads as TGTGCCACCAGTGATTTGGATCAGGCTGGGGCCAACGTCCTGACTTTC.

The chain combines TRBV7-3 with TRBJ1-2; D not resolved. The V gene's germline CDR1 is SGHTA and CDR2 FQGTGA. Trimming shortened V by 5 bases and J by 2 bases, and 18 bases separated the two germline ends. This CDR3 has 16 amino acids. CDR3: CASSRGGESRNYGYTF. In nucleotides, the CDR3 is TGTGCCAGCAGCCGCGGCGGCGAATCCCGAAACTATGGCTACACCTTC.

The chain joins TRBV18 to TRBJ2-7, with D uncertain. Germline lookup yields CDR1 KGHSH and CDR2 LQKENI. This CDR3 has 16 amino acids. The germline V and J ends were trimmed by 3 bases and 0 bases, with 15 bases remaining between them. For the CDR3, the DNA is TGTGCCAGCTCACCTAATAAGCGCGCAGTCTCCTACGAGCAGTACTTC. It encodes CASSPNKRAVSYEQYF.

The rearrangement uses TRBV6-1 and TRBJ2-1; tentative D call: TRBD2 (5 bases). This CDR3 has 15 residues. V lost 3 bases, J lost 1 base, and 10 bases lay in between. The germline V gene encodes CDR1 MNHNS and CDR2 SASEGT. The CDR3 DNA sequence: TGTGCCAGCAGTGAGGACCGAGGGTCCTACAATGAGCAGTTCTTC. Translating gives CASSEDRGSYNEQFF.

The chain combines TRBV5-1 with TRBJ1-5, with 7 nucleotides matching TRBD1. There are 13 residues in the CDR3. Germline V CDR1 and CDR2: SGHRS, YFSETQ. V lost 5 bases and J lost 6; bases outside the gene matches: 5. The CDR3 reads CASSLTGPQPQHF. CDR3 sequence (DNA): TGCGCCAGCAGTTTGACAGGGCCTCAGCCCCAGCATTTT.

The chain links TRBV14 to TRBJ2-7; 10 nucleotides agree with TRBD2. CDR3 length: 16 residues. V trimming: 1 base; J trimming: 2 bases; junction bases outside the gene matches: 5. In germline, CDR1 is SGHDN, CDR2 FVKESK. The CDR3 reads CASSQATSGRAYEQYF. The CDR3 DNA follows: TGTGCCAGCAGCCAAGCGACTAGCGGGCGCGCCTACGAGCAGTACTTC.

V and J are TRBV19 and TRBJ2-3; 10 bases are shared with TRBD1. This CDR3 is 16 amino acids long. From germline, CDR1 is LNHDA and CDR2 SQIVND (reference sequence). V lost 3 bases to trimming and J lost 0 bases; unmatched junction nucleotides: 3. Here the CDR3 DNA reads TGTGCCAGTAGTATTCGGACAGGGGGAAGCACAGATACGCAGTATTTT. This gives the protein CASSIRTGGSTDTQYF.

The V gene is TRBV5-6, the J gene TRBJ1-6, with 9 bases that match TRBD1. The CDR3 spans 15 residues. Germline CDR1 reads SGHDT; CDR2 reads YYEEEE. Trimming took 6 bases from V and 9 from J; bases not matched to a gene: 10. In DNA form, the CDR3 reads TGTGCCAGCAACATTCGGGACAGGGTAGTTTCACCCCTCCACTTT. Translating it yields CASNIRDRVVSPLHF. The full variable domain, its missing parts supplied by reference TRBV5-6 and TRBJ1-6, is DAGVTQSPTHLIKTRGQQVTLRCSPKSGHDTVSWYQQALGQGPQFIFQYYEEEERQRGNFPDRFSGHQFPNYSSELNVNALLLGDSALYLCASNIRDRVVSPLHFGNGTRLTVT.

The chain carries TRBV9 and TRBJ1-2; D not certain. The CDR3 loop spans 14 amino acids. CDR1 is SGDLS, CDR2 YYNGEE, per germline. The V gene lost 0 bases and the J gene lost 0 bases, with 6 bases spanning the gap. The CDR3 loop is CASSVGGSNYGYTF. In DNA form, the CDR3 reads TGTGCCAGCAGCGTAGGAGGTTCTAACTATGGCTACACCTTC. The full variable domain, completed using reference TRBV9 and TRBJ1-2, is DSGVTQTPKHLITATGQRVTLRCSPRSGDLSVYWYQQSLDQGLQFLIQYYNGEERAKGNILERFSAQQFPDLHSELNLSSLELGDSALYFCASSVGGSNYGYTFGSGTRLTVV.

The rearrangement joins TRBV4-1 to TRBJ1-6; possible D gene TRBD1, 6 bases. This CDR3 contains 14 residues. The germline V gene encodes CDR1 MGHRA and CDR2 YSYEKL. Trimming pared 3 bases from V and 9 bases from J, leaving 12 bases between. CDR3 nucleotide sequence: TGCGCCAGCAGCCAGGGGACACAAGCTTCACCCCTCCACTTT. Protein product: CASSQGTQASPLHF.

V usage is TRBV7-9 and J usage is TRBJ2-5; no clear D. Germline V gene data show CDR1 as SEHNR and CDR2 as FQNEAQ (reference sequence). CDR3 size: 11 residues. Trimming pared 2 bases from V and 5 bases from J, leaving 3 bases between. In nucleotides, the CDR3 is TGTGCCAGCAGCTTACAGGAGACCCAGTACTTC. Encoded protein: CASSLQETQYF.

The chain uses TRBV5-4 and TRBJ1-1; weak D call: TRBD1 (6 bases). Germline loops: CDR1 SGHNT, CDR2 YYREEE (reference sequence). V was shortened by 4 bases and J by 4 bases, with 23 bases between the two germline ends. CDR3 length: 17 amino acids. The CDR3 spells CASSAGRGGTGGTEAFF. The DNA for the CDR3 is TGTGCCAGCAGCGCGGGTAGAGGGGGTACGGGGGGCACTGAAGCTTTCTTT.

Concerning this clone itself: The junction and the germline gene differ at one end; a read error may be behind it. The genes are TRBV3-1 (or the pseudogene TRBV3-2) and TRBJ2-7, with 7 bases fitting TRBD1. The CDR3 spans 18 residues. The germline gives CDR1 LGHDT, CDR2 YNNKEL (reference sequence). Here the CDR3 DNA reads TGTACCAGCAGCCGTCGGTCCTACAGGGGCGCGAGCTCCTACGAGCAGTACTTC. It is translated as CTSSRRSYRGASSYEQYF.